The sequence of this T cell receptor beta chain was determined in a study of T cells in tumors after PD-1 blockade. At the level of the study: Treatment was either pembrolizumab 200 mg every 3 weeks or cemiplimab 350 mg every 2 weeks. A subset received ongoing vismodegib 150 mg daily alongside anti-PD-1 therapy. Study-level findings and limits: Blood contained about 44% of the tumor's TCR clonotypes.

The germline gives CDR1 SGHKS, CDR2 YYEKEE (reference sequence). The length of the CDR3 is 14 residues. V trimming: 4 bases; J trimming: 3 bases; junction bases outside the gene matches: 5. To note about this clone: The antigen is not known.

Assay: immunoSEQ multiplex PCR; the TCRdb copy retains only in-frame clones and omits some. The repertoire includes about 63,000 clones, 74% of them detected once, and approximately 4.5% sits in the top ten. The V and J genes are TRBV5-5 and TRBJ2-7; TRBD1 aligns across 9 bases. The material sequenced was PBMCs, taken after anti-PD-1 treatment. The sequence was collected from a human donor with basal cell carcinoma. CDR3 in amino acids: CASSAGTGNYEQYF. The CDR3 bases are TGTGCCAGCAGCGCCGGGACAGGGAACTACGAGCAGTACTTC.